The following is a T cell receptor (beta chain) sequence with its context. This clone's antigen is unknown. No base quality values were provided; no much bigger clone lies one nucleotide off. This entry belongs to a study of circulating and synovial CD4+ cells in juvenile arthritis (dated by TCRdb to between 2012 and 2015). Looking at the study overall: Within each patient, the study compared the TCRbeta CDR3 repertoires of three groups: circulating HLA-DR+ CD4 T cells, bulk blood CD4 T cells, and synovial CD4 T cells. Repertoire sequencing aimed to confirm that a circulating synovial-like CD4 T cell subset was enriched in synovial clonotypes. Study-wide findings and limitations: Since overlap with synovium went up as sequencing depth increased, the measured fractions of shared clonotypes likely underestimated the full repertoire overlap. Because CPL samples and bulk blood CD4 samples differed in T cell genome counts by at least an order of magnitude, sample-size effects were addressed. Circulating pathogenic-like lymphocytes clustered with synovial T cells and shared a substantially higher fraction of CDR3 sequences with synovium than bulk blood. The difference between circulating pathogenic-like lymphocytes and bulk blood T cells was not detected by traditional Vbeta family usage analysis. Synovial and circulating pathogenic-like lymphocyte repertoires were less diverse than bulk blood CD4 repertoires, and some CPL samples were as oligoclonal as synovium.

Including cysteine and phenylalanine, the CDR3 has 14 amino acids. Of the read, only the CDR3 DNA is kept; its 42 bases are in frame from base 1. Via the germline V gene, CDR1 is SGDLS and CDR2 YYNGEE. The junction carries 14 bases between V and J, which are trimmed by 6 bases and 2 bases respectively. Libraries were constructed by the immunoSEQ multiplex PCR assay. TCRbeta CDR3 sequencing was carried out by an external provider as a commercial service. The paper's processing steps were these. The analyses used productive nucleotide sequences together with amino acid sequences obtained by in silico translation. To equalise sample size, diversity was assessed as Renyi entropy across alpha values by taking the median of 200 repeated subsamples. Pairwise repertoire distance was calculated as one minus the Chao-modified Jaccard index to correct for under-sampling and was used for clustering. Frequency-weighted overlap with synovial clonotypes was computed at 200 sample sizes with 200 draws without replacement at each size, and the value at the size of the smaller sample was reported. Drawn from immuneACCESS, this table holds only the in-frame rearrangements with V and J called that TCRdb kept. Clones are partly lost; checked studies trace under half to an unresolved V gene and leave the rest unexplained. Clonal size and the V and J genes are those of that table, whereas D and trimming came from the DNA. A total of roughly 32,000 clones appear in this sample, roughly 96% of them only once. 0.68% of the sample is in the top ten clones.

Donors of the sequenced samples were patients with active juvenile idiopathic arthritis. Right after thawing, the cells went straight into sorting, and Live/Dead Fixable Near-IR Stain was used to exclude dead cells. Sequenced material: CD4+ T cells from blood. This TCR came from a human donor with juvenile idiopathic arthritis. The rearranged chain carries TRBV9 and TRBJ1-2, with no confidently assigned D gene. The nucleotide sequence reads as follows: TGTGCCAGCACCCTACAGACGGCAAACTATGGCTACACCTTC. Translation gives CASTLQTANYGYTF.